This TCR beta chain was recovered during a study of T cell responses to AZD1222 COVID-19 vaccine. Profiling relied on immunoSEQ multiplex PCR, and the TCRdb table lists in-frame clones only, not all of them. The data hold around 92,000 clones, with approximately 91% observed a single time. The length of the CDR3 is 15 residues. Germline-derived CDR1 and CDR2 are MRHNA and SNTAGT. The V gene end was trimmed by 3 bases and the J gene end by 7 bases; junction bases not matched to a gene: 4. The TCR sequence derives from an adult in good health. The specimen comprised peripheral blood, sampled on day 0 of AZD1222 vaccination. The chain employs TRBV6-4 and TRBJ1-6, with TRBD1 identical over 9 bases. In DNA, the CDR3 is TGTGCCAGCAGTGAACAGGGGGCTAAGAATTCACCCCTCCACTTT. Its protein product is CASSEQGAKNSPLHF.